The T cell receptor beta chain described here comes from a study of T cells in Graves' hyperthyroidism and ophthalmopathy (dated by TCRdb to about 2019). Some background on the complete study: Peripheral blood was collected at initial diagnosis, before any treatment. The 85 to 100 discovery patients were randomly split 7:3 into training and test sets. To identify TCR V-J signatures that set the groups apart, the researchers used a discovery cohort of 100 patients, made up of 40 to 45 with Graves' ophthalmopathy and about 55 with stable Graves' hyperthyroidism. In addition, the study compared T-cell repertoires in thyroid tissue and in blood from about 6 Graves' hyperthyroidism patients. Whether ophthalmopathy could be predicted prospectively was tested in an independent validation cohort made up of about 20 hyperthyroidism patients plus 17 patients who later progressed to ophthalmopathy. According to the paper, TCR Vbeta CDR3 sequencing was carried out on roughly 130 peripheral blood samples, which came from around 43 ophthalmopathy, roughly 75 hyperthyroidism and approximately 17 progressor patients. After sampling, hyperthyroidism patients received methimazole starting at 30 mg daily, and ophthalmopathy patients received high-dose intravenous methylprednisolone.

Stable Graves' hyperthyroidism was defined as the absence of progression to ophthalmopathy over 18 months of follow-up. Hyperthyroidism patients were aged 18 to 65 years and newly diagnosed, with disease duration of less than 2 months. Patients with uncontrolled infections, other autoimmune diseases, pregnancy or lactation were excluded. Diagnoses were based on clinical symptoms, serum thyroxine and TRAb, thyroid ultrasound and orbital computed tomography. PBMCs were separated from approximately 9.9 ml of fresh peripheral blood using Ficoll-Paque density gradient centrifugation. Trizol reagent was used to extract total RNA, and RNA quality was then checked on an Agilent 2100 Bioanalyzer. This clonotype appeared many times. The specificity of this receptor is unknown. Nothing much larger sits one base from this clone, and base qualities are not available. CDR1 and CDR2, looked up from the germline V gene (reference sequence), are SEHNR and FQNEAQ. Counted from cysteine to phenylalanine, this CDR3 has 15 amino acids. Only the CDR3 DNA is retained, 45 bases long and in frame from the first base. Unmatched junction bases come to 6, with V trimmed by 5 bases and J by 2 bases.

TCR beta CDR3 regions were amplified from RNA transcripts. The TCR CDR3 was subjected to a first round of RT-PCR using the HTBI primer set and the Qiagen OneStep RT-PCR kit. Libraries were constructed in a second round of multiplex PCR, after which size selection and purification were performed. The libraries were sequenced on an Illumina HiSeq2000 using paired-end 100 bp reads. As for how the authors treated the data: SOAPnuke was used to process the raw data, with reads discarded if the reads contained adapters or uncalled bases, had a mean Phred below 15, or lacked an exact constant-primer or identifier match. High-quality paired reads were merged with COPE v1.2.5, and unique nucleotide sequences were defined as clonotypes. MiTCR v1.1 was used to align the clonotypes against IMGT TRBV, TRBD and TRBJ reference segments. The analysis included only V-J combinations with a frequency above 0.0001, which together covered around 99% of the repertoires. The TCS score was defined as F50 (clonal expansion) divided by E x V (chaos), with BLOSUM62-based TCRdist calculated between CDR3 peptides within each V-J. Welch's t-statistics and random forest reduced approximately 520 V-J features to roughly 13, which were used in a naive Bayes classifier (R e1071). The public sequencing data were trimmed at Q25 with fastp and processed into clonotypes with MiXCR by TCRdb, which kept only in-frame beta chains. Rows are combined by CDR3 protein, so each entry shows the most common genes and DNA. TCRdb's processing, not the study's, gives the V and J calls here. This sample gives about 700,000 distinct CDR3 sequences in total; roughly 15% of them show up just once. The leading ten clones occupy around 9.6% of the sample.

Overall study results and their limits: In validation, progression to ophthalmopathy was predicted by the model with 70% to 71% sensitivity and just over 72% specificity, a median of around 6.5 months before onset. In cross-validation, a model built on a 13 V-J signature told ophthalmopathy apart from stable hyperthyroidism with just under 90% sensitivity and roughly 81% specificity, and in testing the same model reached 80%/75%. Most expanded thyroid clonotypes (frequency above 0.001) were also detected in blood, a finding suggesting that blood repertoires may reflect thyroid immune responses. Sample size was not statistically predetermined, and blinding of investigators to group allocation was not performed.

The receptor's source is a woman in her late teens or twenties with Graves' hyperthyroidism. The rearrangement combines TRBV7-9 with TRBJ2-5, and 9 junctional nucleotides match TRBD1. The material sequenced was blood. The DNA reads as follows: TGTGCCAGCAGCGACACCGGGACAGGGCAAGAGACCCAGTACTTC. It codes for CASSDTGTGQETQYF.